This T cell receptor beta chain was recorded in a study of blood T cell repertoires in COVID-19. Overall study: Spain, Italy and the United States supplied samples that represented acute and convalescent COVID-19.

TCRdb's table, derived via immunoSEQ multiplex PCR, lists solely in-frame clones and lacks some. The sample has about 230,000 clones, around 80% seen once. The TCR sequence derives from a middle-aged man with active or convalescent COVID-19. Sequencing was performed on peripheral blood.

The CDR3 region has the DNA TGTGCCAGCAGGGCACAGGGGTTTAGCAATCAGCCCCAGCATTTT. This codes for CASRAQGFSNQPQHF. The chain couples TRBV27 to TRBJ1-5; 7 bases are a match to TRBD1. Germline V gives CDR1 MNHEY, CDR2 SMNVEV (reference sequence). V was clipped by 6 bases and J by 0 bases; unmatched bases: 5. This CDR3 is 15 amino acids long.